Listed below are T cell receptor beta chains from one sample, sequenced in a study of blood T cell repertoires in COVID-19. Measured with immunoSEQ multiplex PCR; TCRdb has only the in-frame clones, and not every one. The sample includes under 95,000 clones, over 75% of them seen just once. Sequencing was done on a sample of peripheral blood. These receptors originate from a human donor in a cohort sampled during active COVID-19. Each CDR3 is given with its conserved first and last residue. The order of the fields is J gene, D gene, V gene, clone size, CDR3 DNA, CDR3 protein. A D gene is named only where the DNA matches it firmly. Rows give clone size only sometimes, using once, few, many, or a class for an expanded clone.

>TRBJ2-2|.|TRBV4-1|.
TGCGCCAGCAGCCATCTCACGGGAACCGGGGAGCTGTTTTTT
CASSHLTGTGELFF
>TRBJ2-5|.|TRBV3-1/TRBV3-2|.
TGTGCCAGCAGCCAGGACCCTAACCGCTTAAAGGGGGAGACCCAGTACTTC
CASSQDPNRLKGETQYF
>TRBJ2-7|TRBD1|TRBV30|.
TGTGCCTGGAGTCCGGGGGACAGGCGCTACTACGAGCAGTACTTC
CAWSPGDRRYYEQYF
>TRBJ1-6|.|TRBV20-1|few
TGCAGTGCTAGTGCGGGATGGGAAGTATTACATTCACCCCTCCACTTT
CSASAGWEVLHSPLHF
>TRBJ2-5|TRBD2|TRBV5-1|.
TGCGCCAGCAGCTTGACTAGCGGGACTACGGAGACCCAGTACTTC
CASSLTSGTTETQYF
>TRBJ2-1|.|TRBV29-1|.
TGCAGCGTAGAAAAGGGGGAGGGCCGGTTCTTC
CSVEKGEGRFF
>TRBJ2-5|TRBD2|TRBV5-1|once
TGCGCCAGCAGCGGTAGCGGGGGGATTCGAGAGACCCAGTACTTC
CASSGSGGIRETQYF
>TRBJ2-7|TRBD2|TRBV7-2|.
TGTGCCAGCGCTAGCGGGAGCTACGAGCAGTACTTC
CASASGSYEQYF
>TRBJ2-5|TRBD2|TRBV27|.
TGTGCCAGCAGACATAAGTCTAGCGGGGGGCAAGAGACCCAGTACTTC
CASRHKSSGGQETQYF
>TRBJ2-3|TRBD2|TRBV6-2/TRBV6-3|.
TGTGCCAGCAGCTTCGGACTAGCGGGGGGGGAGGGAGATACGCAGTATTTT
CASSFGLAGGEGDTQYF
>TRBJ2-7|TRBD1|TRBV18|.
TGTGCCAGCTCACCTCCAGGGGGCGCCGGGTTAGAGCAGTACTTC
CASSPPGGAGLEQYF
>TRBJ1-6|TRBD1|TRBV15|.
TGTGCCACCAGCAGAGATAGTCGGGACAGGGGAGAGTTT
CATSRDSRDRGEF
>TRBJ2-2|TRBD1|TRBV6-1|.
TGTGCCAGCAGTGAAGTTCTGACAGGGCCCACCGGGGAGCTGTTTTTT
CASSEVLTGPTGELFF
>TRBJ1-1|.|TRBV7-2|.
TGTGCCAGCAGCTTGGGCGGGTCGAAGATGAACACTGAAGCTTTCTTT
CASSLGGSKMNTEAFF
>TRBJ2-1|.|TRBV4-1|.
TGCGCCAGCAGCCAGATTAGCGGCTACAATGAGCAGTTCTTC
CASSQISGYNEQFF
>TRBJ2-5|.|TRBV10-3|.
TGTGCCATCAGTGAAAAAACTGTCCAGCGGCCCAAAGAGACCCAGTACTTC
CAISEKTVQRPKETQYF
>TRBJ2-1|.|TRBV29-1|.
TGCAGCGCAAAGGACAGTCTCTCCTACAATGAGCAGTTCTTC
CSAKDSLSYNEQFF
>TRBJ1-1|TRBD1|TRBV27|.
TGTGCCAGCAGGGTACAGGGGCTCCAGGCTGAAGCTTTCTTT
CASRVQGLQAEAFF